This T cell receptor (beta chain) was recorded in a study of blood T cell repertoires in COVID-19. The CDR3 loop spans 13 amino acids. Germline V gene lookup returns CDR1 SEHNR and CDR2 FQNEAQ (reference sequence). The V segment lost 5 bases and the J segment 6 bases; nucleotides outside the gene matches: 3. Profiling relied on immunoSEQ multiplex PCR, and the TCRdb table lists in-frame clones only, not all of them. The table shows about 28,000 clones, with roughly nine tenths occurring only once. Sample: peripheral blood. This sequence was found in a man in his sixties with active COVID-19. The chain uses TRBV7-9 and TRBJ2-1; 8 bases agree with TRBD1. This CDR3 is CASSKTGGNEQFF. In DNA form, the CDR3 reads TGTGCCAGCAGCAAAACAGGGGGCAATGAGCAGTTCTTC.